This entry lists 30 T cell receptor beta chains sequenced from one sample in a study of tumor and adjacent non-tumor tissue in lung cancer. Three rounds of nested PCR, following a modified ARM-PCR protocol, produced the TCRbeta library. TCRdb re-derived calls from the multiplex PCR reads in MiXCR, one entry per CDR3 protein. The sample holds 60,000 to 95,000 distinct CDR3 sequences, over 70% seen once. The template was RNA from unsorted bulk tissue. Sequencing input: lung tumor tissue. The receptors derive from a woman aged 45-65 years with non-small cell lung cancer.

This clonotype was seen a handful of times. A read error may account for a junction end that differs from germline. The chain's CDR3 is CASRLDRGDTQYF. The CDR3 DNA is TGTGCCAGCAGGTTAGATCGAGGAGATACGCAGTATTTT. This rearrangement joins TRBV11-2 to TRBJ2-3; the D is unclear. The germline V gene has CDR1 SGHAT and CDR2 FQNNGV. CDR3 size: 13 residues.

The chain uses TRBV11-2 and TRBJ1-4; D remains unclear. Germline CDR1 is SGHAT and CDR2 is FQNNGV. The CDR3 spans 14 residues. As DNA, the CDR3 is TGTATCAGCAGCTTAGCGGGGATTAATGAAAAACTGTTTTTT. As protein: CISSLAGINEKLFF.

This clonotype was recorded once. This rearrangement joins TRBV29-1 to TRBJ1-1, with a possible D match to TRBD1 (5 bases). V dropped 3 bases and J dropped 7 bases, with 12 bases sitting between them. The germline CDR1 and CDR2 sequences are SQVTM and ANQGSEA. CDR3 length equals 12 residues. The CDR3 spells CSVDKGRIEAFF. The CDR3 DNA reads TGCAGCGTTGATAAGGGACGCATTGAAGCTTTCTTT.

This chain links TRBV4-2 with TRBJ2-5; D may be TRBD2 (6 bases). The CDR3 has 14 residues. CDR1 is LGHNA, CDR2 YNFKEQ, per germline. The CDR3: CISSRGGERETQYF. DNA for the CDR3: TGTATCAGCAGCCGAGGAGGGGAGAGAGAGACCCAGTACTTC.

Note on this clonotype: Since a much larger clone is just one base distant, this may be a read error. This chain joins TRBV28 and TRBJ2-1, with 9 bases aligning to TRBD2. This CDR3 has 16 amino acids. Germline V gene sequence: CDR1 MDHEN, CDR2 SYDVKM. Unmatched junction bases numbered 7, after V lost 7 bases and J lost 0 bases. DNA of the CDR3: TGTGCCAGCAATTCCTCAGCGGGAGGCTCCTACAATGAGCAGTTCTTC. It encodes CASNSSAGGSYNEQFF.

Remarks on this clonotype: The final CDR3 position lacks the conserved phenylalanine or tryptophan, pointing to a likely read error. The chain recombines TRBV11-2 with TRBJ2-3; D is uncertain. Germline CDR1 reads SGHAT; CDR2 reads FQNNGV. The CDR3 is 13 amino acids. The CDR3 DNA follows: TGTGCCAGCAACTTAGATCAGACAGATACGCAGTATCTT. Translated, it gives CASNLDQTDTQYL.

Worth noting for this clonotype: An end of the junction does not agree with germline; a read error may underlie this. The chain employs TRBV6-6 and TRBJ2-1, with D maybe TRBD2 (5 bases). The CDR3 sequence is 14 residues long. The germline gives CDR1 MNHNY, CDR2 SVGAGI (reference sequence). CDR3 DNA: TGTGCCAGCGGGAGCGGTAGGACCTACGATGAGCAGTTCTTC. Its translation is CASGSGRTYDEQFF.

With respect to this clonotype: The junction does not match germline at one end; this may be a read error. The chain links TRBV5-6 to TRBJ2-7, with D possibly being TRBD2 (5 bases). The CDR3 covers 15 residues. Germline V CDR1 and CDR2: SGHDT, YYEEEE. Here the CDR3 reads CVSSSWRQFTYEQYF. CDR3 DNA sequence: TGTGTCAGCAGCTCGTGGAGGCAGTTTACCTACGAGCAGTACTTC.

This clonotype was seen a few times. One end of the junction is discordant with germline, which a read error may explain. The V gene is TRBV28, the J gene TRBJ1-5; D remains ambiguous. Germline-derived CDR1 and CDR2 are MDHEN and SYDVKM. The CDR3 totals 16 residues. Here the CDR3 reads CASSLGRSRSSQPQHF. The CDR3 bases are TGTGCCAGCAGTCTAGGACGATCTAGGAGCAGTCAGCCCCAGCATTTT.

Regarding this clonotype: At one of its ends the junction is not consistent with the germline gene, which may arise from a read error. The chain uses TRBV6-1 and TRBJ2-1, with 8 bases fitting TRBD1. Germline CDR1 is MNHNS and CDR2 is SASEGT. The CDR3 contains 14 residues. The CDR3 region is CAAYRGDFYNEQFF. In DNA form, the CDR3 reads TGTGCCGCCTACAGGGGGGACTTCTACAATGAACAGTTCTTC.

Comments on this clonotype: Given the absence of the conserved phenylalanine or tryptophan at the CDR3 end, a read error is likely. The chain joins TRBV4-1 to TRBJ2-1; D possibly corresponds to TRBD2 (5 bases). The germline gives CDR1 MGHRA, CDR2 YSYEKL. Deletions cut 3 bases from V and 12 bases from J, with 15 bases between. The CDR3 extends over 13 amino acids. The CDR3 loop is CASSQKGDSVQFL. The DNA of the CDR3 is TGCGCCAGCAGCCAGAAGGGAGACTCTGTGCAGTTCTTA.

A remark on this clonotype: Relative to the germline gene, one junction end is altered; a read error may explain this. The chain recombines TRBV7-9 with TRBJ2-7; 9 bases align to TRBD1. CDR1 is SEHNR, CDR2 FQNEAQ, per germline (reference sequence). CDR3 length: 15 amino acids. CDR3 coding DNA: TGTGCAAGCAGACTGACCGGGACAGGGAGCCACGGGCAGTACTTC. Its translation: CASRLTGTGSHGQYF.

The V call is TRBV6-1, the J call TRBJ1-1; 8 bases agree with TRBD1. Germline loops: CDR1 MNHNS, CDR2 SASEGT. V gave up 3 bases and J gave up 1 base; unmatched junction bases: 7. The CDR3 runs to 16 residues. CDR3 nucleotide sequence: TGTGCCAGCAGTGAGGCCCCGGGGACAGGGAACACTGAAGCTTTCTTT. Amino acids: CASSEAPGTGNTEAFF.

A word on this clonotype: The junction does not match germline at one end; this may be a read error. The rearrangement uses TRBV24-1 and TRBJ1-1, with D perhaps TRBD1 (5 bases). CDR3 size: 13 residues. Germline V gene lookup returns CDR1 KGHDR and CDR2 SFDVKD. The CDR3 reads CATSDTDNTEGFF. CDR3 DNA sequence: TGTGCCACCAGTGATACGGACAACACTGAAGGTTTCTTT.

This clonotype occurred many times. CDR3 residues: CASSYELASEQYF. The CDR3 region has the DNA TGTGCCAGCAGTTACGAACTAGCGAGCGAGCAGTACTTC. The rearrangement links TRBV28 to TRBJ2-7; 7 bases map to TRBD2. Germline V gene lookup returns CDR1 MDHEN and CDR2 SYDVKM. This CDR3 comprises 13 residues. J was trimmed by 6 bases and V by 4 bases; bases with no gene match: 6.

In this sample, this clonotype turned up a few times. This rearrangement joins TRBV29-1 to TRBJ1-1; TRBD1 might be the D (5 bases). The CDR3 runs 14 residues. Germline lookup yields CDR1 SQVTM and CDR2 ANQGSEA. V was clipped by 4 bases and J by 2 bases, with 14 bases between them. DNA of the CDR3: TGCAGCGTTGGGGGAGGACATGATAACACTGAAGCTTTCTTT. Translation gives CSVGGGHDNTEAFF.

Of note for this clonotype: This CDR3 fails to terminate in the conserved phenylalanine or tryptophan, so it likely reflects a read error. Because the CDR3's place on the DNA is in doubt, the DNA is left out and the CDR3 is given as listed by TCRdb. The chain joins TRBV7-2 to TRBJ2-3; the DNA was not compared with TRBD2, the D call given in the table. The CDR3 is 15 residues long, counting both termini. Per germline, CDR1 SGHTA and CDR2 FQGNSA. The CDR3 protein is CASSFPLARTLDTQY.

The chain links TRBV11-2 to TRBJ2-7; either TRBD1 or TRBD2 may supply D (5 bases each). V lost 10 bases and J lost 8, with 21 bases in between. Germline assignment: CDR1 SGHAT and CDR2 FQNNGV. This CDR3 has 13 amino acids. The CDR3 here is CATSLETGAKQYF. CDR3 DNA: TGTGCCACTAGCTTGGAAACAGGAGCCAAGCAGTACTTC.

On this clonotype: Since the CDR3 does not end with the conserved phenylalanine or tryptophan, this likely comes from a read error. The V gene is TRBV20-1, the J gene TRBJ2-2, with D possibly TRBD2 on 6 matching bases. The germline CDR1 and CDR2 sequences are DFQATT and SNEGSKA (reference sequence). This CDR3 has 14 residues. CDR3 loop: CSTRGPAGTGELFL. The CDR3 DNA reads TGCAGTACTAGGGGTCCGGCGGGAACCGGGGAGCTGTTTCTT.

This clonotype was recorded once. One end of the junction fails to match germline, which may point to a read error. This chain links TRBV29-1 with TRBJ1-2; D gene unclear. The germline CDR1 and CDR2 sequences are SQVTM and ANQGSEA. The CDR3 loop spans 15 amino acids. The CDR3 is CSVEALSEADYDYTF. In nucleotides, the CDR3 is TGCAGCGTTGAAGCTTTGAGTGAGGCGGACTATGATTACACATTC.

Only a few counts were recorded for this clonotype. This may be a read error: a much more frequent sequence differs by one nucleotide. This chain joins TRBV20-1 and TRBJ2-7; 8 nucleotides agree with TRBD2. From germline, CDR1 is DFQATT and CDR2 SNEGSKA (reference sequence). CDR3 length: 14 amino acids. The V and J ends lost 7 bases and 1 base, in that order; junction bases with no gene match: 9. The chain's CDR3 is CSVGTTSGSYEQYF. The CDR3 nucleotides are TGCAGTGTTGGAACAACTAGCGGATCCTACGAGCAGTACTTC.

This clonotype showed up just once. This sequence may be a read error, since a much larger clone differs from it by one base. The V and J genes are TRBV14 and TRBJ1-5; D is possibly TRBD2 (5 bases). The J call may be mistaken, given a closer DNA end match to TRBJ2-3. The CDR3 runs to 13 residues. Germline V gene sequence: CDR1 SGHDN, CDR2 FVKESK. The CDR3 loop reads CASSPQTSQPQYF. As DNA, the CDR3 is TGTGCCAGCAGCCCACAAACTAGTCAGCCCCAGTATTTT.

Comment on this clonotype: The germline gene is not matched at one end of the junction; a read error may be the cause. J is TRBJ2-3 and V is TRBV4-2; no definite D call. The CDR3 sequence is 15 residues long. CDR1 and CDR2 (germline): LGHNA, YNFKEQ. Here the CDR3 DNA reads TGTGTCAGCAGCCCCTCCATAGTAAGGGCTGATACGCAGTATTTT. Its protein product is CVSSPSIVRADTQYF.

This chain connects TRBV20-1 to TRBJ2-1; D might be TRBD2 (5 bases). This CDR3 has 15 amino acids. The germline gives CDR1 DFQATT, CDR2 SNEGSKA (reference sequence). The CDR3 loop reads CNAAPPSYPYNEQFF. The CDR3 bases are TGCAATGCCGCCCCCCCTAGCTACCCCTACAATGAGCAGTTCTTC.

This chain joins TRBV20-1 and TRBJ2-2; D tentatively reads TRBD1 or TRBD2 (5 bases each). V lost 2 bases, J lost 7 bases, and 14 bases lay in between. The length of the CDR3 is 14 residues. Germline CDR1 DFQATT, CDR2 SNEGSKA (reference sequence). The CDR3 loop reads CSARLVGDSGELFF. The CDR3 coding sequence is TGCAGTGCTAGACTCGTGGGAGACAGCGGGGAGCTGTTTTTT.

About this clonotype: One junction end does not reproduce the germline sequence, and a read error may be involved. The rearrangement links TRBV20-1 to TRBJ2-7; perhaps TRBD2 as D (5 bases). This CDR3 comprises 16 residues. The V gene's germline CDR1 is DFQATT and CDR2 SNEGSKA (reference sequence). The CDR3 nucleotides are TGCAGTGCTAGTCTCCCCCGGCGAACCGGGAACTACGAGCGGTACTTC. Protein product: CSASLPRRTGNYERYF.

On this clonotype: One end of the junction varies from germline; a read error may be responsible. The chain joins TRBV12-3 or TRBV12-4 to TRBJ2-6; 9 nucleotides match TRBD1. The CDR3 sequence is 19 residues long. CDR3 residues: CASSTRTGAGLSVANVLTF. For the CDR3, the DNA is TGTGCCAGCAGTACTCGGACAGGGGCTGGGCTCTCTGTGGCCAACGTCCTGACTTTC.

Concerning this clonotype itself: A much larger clone sits a single nucleotide away, making a read error possible. The genes are TRBV5-1 and TRBJ2-1, with D possibly being TRBD2 (6 bases). Germline CDR1 SGHRS, CDR2 YFSETQ. V shed 4 bases and J shed 5 bases, with 16 bases lying between them. The length of the CDR3 is 15 residues. CDR3 in amino acids: CASSSLAPKNNEQFF. The DNA of the CDR3 is TGCGCCAGCAGCAGTCTAGCGCCGAAGAACAATGAGCAGTTCTTC.

A remark on this clonotype: This may stem from a read error, because a much larger clone lies one nucleotide away. This is likely a read error, given that the CDR3 carries no conserved phenylalanine or tryptophan at its end. J is TRBJ2-5 and V is TRBV5-4; D unclear. Germline V gene data show CDR1 as SGHNT and CDR2 as YYREEE (reference sequence). V shed 4 bases and J shed 5 bases, with 9 bases lying between them. This CDR3 contains 12 residues. This CDR3 reads CASSPNRETQYL. The CDR3 bases are TGTGCCAGCAGCCCGAATCGGGAGACCCAGTACTTA.

Comments on this clonotype: A read error is likely, as this CDR3 ends without the conserved phenylalanine or tryptophan. The genes are TRBV5-4 and TRBJ2-5; possible D gene TRBD2, 6 bases. V lost 4 bases to trimming and J lost 7 bases, with 23 bases between them. This CDR3 spans 16 amino acids. From germline, CDR1 is SGHNT and CDR2 YYREEE (reference sequence). CDR3 residues: CASSPVPLGGLATQYC. The DNA of the CDR3 is TGTGCCAGCAGCCCAGTACCCCTCGGAGGGCTGGCGACCCAGTACTGC.